This TCR beta chain was sequenced in a study of cytomegalovirus exposure and HLA in healthy donors. The PCR had 60 Vbeta and 13 Jbeta primers. Method: immunoSEQ multiplex PCR; TCRdb's copy keeps in-frame clones and lacks some. The sample consists of under 200,000 clones, roughly 70% of them appearing once. Study findings and constraints: Rare TCR sequences dominated, though some public TCRs recurred in many donors.

V dropped 2 bases and J dropped 7 bases, with 14 bases sitting between them. This CDR3 contains 13 residues. Germline CDR1 and CDR2: GTSNPN and SVGIG (reference sequence). In the case of this clone: Antigen: not known.

Material: PBMCs. The V gene is TRBV30, the J gene TRBJ1-2, with D unclear. The receptor was derived from a woman under 30 in good health and CMV-seropositive. The CDR3: CAWSNSVGLGYTF. DNA for the CDR3: TGTGCCTGGAGTAACTCTGTTGGGCTTGGCTACACCTTC.